The clone carrying this TCR beta chain was found once. The data belong to a study of T cells in localized non-small cell lung cancer. The method was immunoSEQ multiplex PCR; TCRdb's version includes in-frame clones alone and lacks a portion of them. The sample lists about 59,000 clones, 90% to 95% occurring once. The CDR3 totals 13 residues. Germline-derived CDR1 and CDR2 are SQVTM and ANQGSEA. With V trimmed by 4 bases and J by 8 bases, 5 bases remained unmatched. The V gene is TRBV29-1, the J gene TRBJ2-1; 10 positions agree with TRBD2. The material was peripheral blood, obtained before any cancer treatment. The clonotype was recovered from a man aged 40-75 years with stage I lung adenocarcinoma. The CDR3 bases are TGCAGCGTTGTACTAGCGGGGCCCTATGAGCAGTTCTTC. Translation gives CSVVLAGPYEQFF.